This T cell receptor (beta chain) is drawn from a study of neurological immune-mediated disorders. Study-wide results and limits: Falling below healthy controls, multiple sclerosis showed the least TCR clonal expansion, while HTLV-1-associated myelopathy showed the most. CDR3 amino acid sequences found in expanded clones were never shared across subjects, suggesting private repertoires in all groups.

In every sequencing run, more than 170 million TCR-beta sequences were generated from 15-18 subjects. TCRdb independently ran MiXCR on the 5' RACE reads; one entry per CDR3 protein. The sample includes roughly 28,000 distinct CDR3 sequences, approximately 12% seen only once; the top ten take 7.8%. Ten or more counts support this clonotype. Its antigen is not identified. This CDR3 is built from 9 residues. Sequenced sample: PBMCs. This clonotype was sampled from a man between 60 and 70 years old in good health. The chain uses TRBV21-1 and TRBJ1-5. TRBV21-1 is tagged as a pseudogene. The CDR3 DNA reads TGTGCCAGCAAGCAGCCCCAGCATTTT. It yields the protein CASKQPQHF.